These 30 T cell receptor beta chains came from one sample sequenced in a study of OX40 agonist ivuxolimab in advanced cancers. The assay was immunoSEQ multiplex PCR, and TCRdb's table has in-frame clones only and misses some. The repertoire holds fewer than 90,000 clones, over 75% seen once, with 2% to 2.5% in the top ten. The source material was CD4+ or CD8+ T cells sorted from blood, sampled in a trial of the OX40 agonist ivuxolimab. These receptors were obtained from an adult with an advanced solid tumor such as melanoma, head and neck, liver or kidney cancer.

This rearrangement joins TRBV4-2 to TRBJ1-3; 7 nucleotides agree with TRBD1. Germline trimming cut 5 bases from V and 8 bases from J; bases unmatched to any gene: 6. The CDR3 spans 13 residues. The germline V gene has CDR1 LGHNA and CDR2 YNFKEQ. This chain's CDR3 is CASSVGQRDTIYF. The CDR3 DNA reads TGTGCCAGCAGCGTGGGACAGAGGGACACCATATATTTT.

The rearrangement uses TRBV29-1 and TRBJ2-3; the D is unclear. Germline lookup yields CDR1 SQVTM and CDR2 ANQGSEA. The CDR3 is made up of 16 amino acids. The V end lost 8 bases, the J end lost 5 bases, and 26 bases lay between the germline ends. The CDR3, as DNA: TGCAGCCCCCCCTCGAAGGGAAACGCAGACCAAGATACGCAGTATTTT. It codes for CSPPSKGNADQDTQYF.

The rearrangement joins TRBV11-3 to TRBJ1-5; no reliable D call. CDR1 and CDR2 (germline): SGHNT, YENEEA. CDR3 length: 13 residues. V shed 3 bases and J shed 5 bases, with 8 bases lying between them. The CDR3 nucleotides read TGTGCCAGCAGCTTTAATGTCGATCAGCCCCAGCATTTT. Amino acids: CASSFNVDQPQHF.

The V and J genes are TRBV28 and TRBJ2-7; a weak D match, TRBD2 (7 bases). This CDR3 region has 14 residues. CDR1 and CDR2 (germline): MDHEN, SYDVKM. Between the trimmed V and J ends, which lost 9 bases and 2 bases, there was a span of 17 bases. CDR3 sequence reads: CASRRGGPAYEQYF. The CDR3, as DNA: TGTGCCAGTAGGAGGGGGGGCCCCGCCTACGAGCAGTACTTC.

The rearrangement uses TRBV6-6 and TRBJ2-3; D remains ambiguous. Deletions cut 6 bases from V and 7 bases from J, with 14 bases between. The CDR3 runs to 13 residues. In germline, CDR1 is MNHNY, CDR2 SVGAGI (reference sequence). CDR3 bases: TGTGCCAGCAGCCCACCCACGACGCATACGCAGTATTTT. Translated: CASSPPTTHTQYF.

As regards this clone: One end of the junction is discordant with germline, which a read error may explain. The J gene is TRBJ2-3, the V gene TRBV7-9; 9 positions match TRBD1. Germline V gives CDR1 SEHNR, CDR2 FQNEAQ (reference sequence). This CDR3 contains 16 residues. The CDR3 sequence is CASNLRTGAAPDTQYF. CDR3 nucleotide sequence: TGTGCCAGCAACTTAAGGACAGGGGCGGCCCCAGATACGCAGTATTTT.

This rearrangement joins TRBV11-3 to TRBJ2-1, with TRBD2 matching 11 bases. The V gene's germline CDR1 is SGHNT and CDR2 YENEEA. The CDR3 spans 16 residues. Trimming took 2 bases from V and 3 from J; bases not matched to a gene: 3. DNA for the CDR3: TGTGCCAGCAGCTTACTGACTAGCGGGGACTACAATGAGCAGTTCTTC. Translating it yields CASSLLTSGDYNEQFF. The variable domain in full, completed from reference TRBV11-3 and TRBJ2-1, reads EAGVVQSPRYKIIEKKQPVAFWCNPISGHNTLYWYLQNLGQGPELLIRYENEEAVDDSQLPKDRFSAERLKGVDSTLKIQPAELGDSAVYLCASSLLTSGDYNEQFFGPGTRLTVL.

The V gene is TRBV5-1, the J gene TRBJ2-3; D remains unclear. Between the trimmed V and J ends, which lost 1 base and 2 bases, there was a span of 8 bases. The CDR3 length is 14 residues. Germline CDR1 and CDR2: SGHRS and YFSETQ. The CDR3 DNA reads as TGCGCCAGCAGCTTGTGGCAGTACACAGATACGCAGTATTTT. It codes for CASSLWQYTDTQYF.

This CDR3 reads CASSLDRSNHEQYF. The CDR3 DNA follows: TGCGCCAGCAGCTTGGACAGAAGTAATCACGAGCAGTACTTC. The V gene is TRBV5-1, the J gene TRBJ2-7, with D unclear. The V and J ends lost 0 bases and 5 bases respectively, with 12 bases between them. CDR1 is SGHRS, CDR2 YFSETQ, per germline. The CDR3 loop spans 14 amino acids.

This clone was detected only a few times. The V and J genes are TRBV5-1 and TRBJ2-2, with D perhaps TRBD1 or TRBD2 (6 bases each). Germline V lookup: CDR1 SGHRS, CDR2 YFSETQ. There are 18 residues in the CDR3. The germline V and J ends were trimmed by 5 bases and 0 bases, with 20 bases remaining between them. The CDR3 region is CASSTYLGGLTNTGELFF. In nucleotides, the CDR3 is TGCGCCAGCAGTACTTATCTCGGGGGCTTAACGAACACCGGGGAGCTGTTTTTT.

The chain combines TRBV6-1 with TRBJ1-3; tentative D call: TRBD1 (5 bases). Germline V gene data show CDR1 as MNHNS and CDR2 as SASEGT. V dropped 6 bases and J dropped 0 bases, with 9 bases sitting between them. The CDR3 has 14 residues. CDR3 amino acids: CASSPGASGNTIYF. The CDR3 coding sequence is TGTGCCAGCAGCCCCGGGGCCTCTGGAAACACCATATATTTT.

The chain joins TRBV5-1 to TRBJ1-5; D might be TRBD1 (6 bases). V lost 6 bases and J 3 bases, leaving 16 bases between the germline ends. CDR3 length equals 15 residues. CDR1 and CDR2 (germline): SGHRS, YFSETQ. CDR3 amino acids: CASKWGAQDNQPQHF. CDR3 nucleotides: TGCGCCAGCAAGTGGGGGGCCCAAGACAATCAGCCCCAGCATTTT. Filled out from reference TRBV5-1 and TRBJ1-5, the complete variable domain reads KAGVTQTPRYLIKTRGQQVTLSCSPISGHRSVSWYQQTPGQGLQFLFEYFSETQRNKGNFPGRFSGRQFSNSRSEMNVSTLELGDSALYLCASKWGAQDNQPQHFGDGTRLSIL.

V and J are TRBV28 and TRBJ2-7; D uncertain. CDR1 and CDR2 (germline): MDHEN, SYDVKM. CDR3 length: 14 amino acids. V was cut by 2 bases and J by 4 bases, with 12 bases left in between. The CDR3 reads CASSLRLGKYEQYF. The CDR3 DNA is TGTGCCAGCAGTTTAAGACTGGGCAAGTACGAGCAGTACTTC.

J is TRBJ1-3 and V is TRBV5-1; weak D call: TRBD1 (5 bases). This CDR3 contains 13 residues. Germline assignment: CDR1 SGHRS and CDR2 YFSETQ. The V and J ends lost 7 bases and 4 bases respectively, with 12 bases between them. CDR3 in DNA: TGCGCCAGCCGAACAGGCTTCGGAAACACCATATATTTT. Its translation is CASRTGFGNTIYF.

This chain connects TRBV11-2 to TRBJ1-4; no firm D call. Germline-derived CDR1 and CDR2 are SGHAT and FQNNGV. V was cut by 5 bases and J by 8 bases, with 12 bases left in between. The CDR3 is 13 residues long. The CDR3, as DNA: TGTGCCAGCAGCCCTACGGGGAACGAAAAACTGTTTTTT. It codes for CASSPTGNEKLFF.

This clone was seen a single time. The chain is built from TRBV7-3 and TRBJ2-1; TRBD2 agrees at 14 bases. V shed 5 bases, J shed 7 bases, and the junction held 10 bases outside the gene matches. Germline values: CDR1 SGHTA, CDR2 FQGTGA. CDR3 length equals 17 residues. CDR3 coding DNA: TGTGCCAGCAGCACCCCGGGACTAGCGGGAGTTTGGAATGAGCAGTTCTTC. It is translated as CASSTPGLAGVWNEQFF.

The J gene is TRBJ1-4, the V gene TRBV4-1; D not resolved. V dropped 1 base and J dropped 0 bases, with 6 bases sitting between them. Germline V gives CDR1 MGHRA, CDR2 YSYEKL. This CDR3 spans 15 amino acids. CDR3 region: CASSQAGATNEKLFF. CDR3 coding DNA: TGCGCCAGCAGCCAAGCCGGGGCAACTAATGAAAAACTGTTTTTT.

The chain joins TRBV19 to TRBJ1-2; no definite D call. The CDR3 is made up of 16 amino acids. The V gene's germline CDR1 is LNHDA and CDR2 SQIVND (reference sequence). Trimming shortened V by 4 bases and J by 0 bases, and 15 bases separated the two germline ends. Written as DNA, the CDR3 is TGTGCCAGTAGTAAATTCTCGGTCAGCACTAACTATGGCTACACCTTC. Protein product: CASSKFSVSTNYGYTF.

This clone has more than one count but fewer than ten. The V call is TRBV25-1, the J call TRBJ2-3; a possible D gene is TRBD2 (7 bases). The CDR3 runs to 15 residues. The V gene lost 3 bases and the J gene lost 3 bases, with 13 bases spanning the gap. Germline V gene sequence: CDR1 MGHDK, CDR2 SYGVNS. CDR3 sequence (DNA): TGTGCCAGCAGTGAGCGGGGGCTCGCTACAGATACGCAGTATTTT. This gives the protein CASSERGLATDTQYF.

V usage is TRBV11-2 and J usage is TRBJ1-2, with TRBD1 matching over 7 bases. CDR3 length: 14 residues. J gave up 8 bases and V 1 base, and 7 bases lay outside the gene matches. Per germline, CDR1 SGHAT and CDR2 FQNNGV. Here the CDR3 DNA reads TGTGCCAGCAGCTTAGGACAGGGTTTTGGGGGCTACACCTTC. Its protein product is CASSLGQGFGGYTF.

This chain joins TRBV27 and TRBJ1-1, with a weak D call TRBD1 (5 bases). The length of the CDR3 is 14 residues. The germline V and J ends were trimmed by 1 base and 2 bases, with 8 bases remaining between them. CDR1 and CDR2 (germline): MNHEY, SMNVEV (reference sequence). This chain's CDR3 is CASSLLGVNTEAFF. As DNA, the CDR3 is TGTGCCAGCAGTTTATTAGGGGTCAACACTGAAGCTTTCTTT.

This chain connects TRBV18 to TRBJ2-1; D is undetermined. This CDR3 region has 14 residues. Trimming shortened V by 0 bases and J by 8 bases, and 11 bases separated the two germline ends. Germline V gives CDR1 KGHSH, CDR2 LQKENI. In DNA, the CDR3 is TGTGCCAGCTCACCACCAGCAACCGCCGATGAGCAGTTCTTC. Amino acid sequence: CASSPPATADEQFF.

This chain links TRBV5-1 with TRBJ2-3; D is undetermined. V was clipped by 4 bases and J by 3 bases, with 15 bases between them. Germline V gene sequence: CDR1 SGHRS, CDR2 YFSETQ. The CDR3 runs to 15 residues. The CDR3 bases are TGCGCCAGCAGCCCGTTGGGTGGCACTACAGATACGCAGTATTTT. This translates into CASSPLGGTTDTQYF. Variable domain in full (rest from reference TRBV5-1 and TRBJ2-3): KAGVTQTPRYLIKTRGQQVTLSCSPISGHRSVSWYQQTPGQGLQFLFEYFSETQRNKGNFPGRFSGRQFSNSRSEMNVSTLELGDSALYLCASSPLGGTTDTQYFGPGTRLTVL.

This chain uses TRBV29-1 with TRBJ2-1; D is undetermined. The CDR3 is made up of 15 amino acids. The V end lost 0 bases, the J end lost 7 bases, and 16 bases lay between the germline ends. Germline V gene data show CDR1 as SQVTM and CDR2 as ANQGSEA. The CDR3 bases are TGCAGCGTTGAAGATGAGGTAGCCTTCGGAAATGAGCAGTTCTTC. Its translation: CSVEDEVAFGNEQFF.

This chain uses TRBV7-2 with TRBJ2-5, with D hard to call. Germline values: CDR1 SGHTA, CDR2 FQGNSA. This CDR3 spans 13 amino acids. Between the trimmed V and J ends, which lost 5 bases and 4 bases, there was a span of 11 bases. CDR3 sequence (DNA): TGTGCCAGCAGCATTGACCGGGTAGAGACCCAGTACTTC. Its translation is CASSIDRVETQYF.

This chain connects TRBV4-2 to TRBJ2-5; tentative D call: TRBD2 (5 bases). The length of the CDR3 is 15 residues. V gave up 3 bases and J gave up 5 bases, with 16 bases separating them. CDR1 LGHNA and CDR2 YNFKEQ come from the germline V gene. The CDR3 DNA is TGTGCCAGCAGCCAGGGTACTAGGAACTGGGAGACCCAGTACTTC. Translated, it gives CASSQGTRNWETQYF.

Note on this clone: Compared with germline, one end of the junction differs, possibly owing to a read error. CDR3 protein: CASSPGLKETQYF. CDR3 coding DNA: TGTGCTAGCAGCCCGGGACTAAAAGAGACCCAGTACTTC. The rearrangement joins TRBV7-7 to TRBJ2-5, with TRBD2 matching 7 bases. This CDR3 is 13 amino acids long. Germline assignment: CDR1 SSHAT and CDR2 FNYEAQ (reference sequence).

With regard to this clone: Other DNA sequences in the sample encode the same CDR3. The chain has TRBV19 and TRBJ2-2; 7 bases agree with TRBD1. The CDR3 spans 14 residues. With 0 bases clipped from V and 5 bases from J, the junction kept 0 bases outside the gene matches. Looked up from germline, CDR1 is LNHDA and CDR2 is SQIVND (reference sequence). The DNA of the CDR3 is TGTGCCAGTAGTATAGACAGGGGGACCGGGGAGCTGTTTTTT. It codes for CASSIDRGTGELFF.

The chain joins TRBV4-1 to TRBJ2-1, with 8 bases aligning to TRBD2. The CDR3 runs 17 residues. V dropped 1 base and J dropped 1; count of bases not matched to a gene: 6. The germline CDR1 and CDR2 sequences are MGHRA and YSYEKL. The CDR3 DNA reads TGCGCCAGCAGCCAAGGATCCGGGAGGGCATCCTACAATGAGCAGTTCTTC. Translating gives CASSQGSGRASYNEQFF.

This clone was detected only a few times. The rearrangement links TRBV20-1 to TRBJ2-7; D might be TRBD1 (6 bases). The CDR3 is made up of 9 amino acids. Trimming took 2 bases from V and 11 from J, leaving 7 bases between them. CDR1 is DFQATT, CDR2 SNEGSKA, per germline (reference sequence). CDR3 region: CSARRGKYF. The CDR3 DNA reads TGCAGTGCTAGAAGGGGGAAGTACTTC.